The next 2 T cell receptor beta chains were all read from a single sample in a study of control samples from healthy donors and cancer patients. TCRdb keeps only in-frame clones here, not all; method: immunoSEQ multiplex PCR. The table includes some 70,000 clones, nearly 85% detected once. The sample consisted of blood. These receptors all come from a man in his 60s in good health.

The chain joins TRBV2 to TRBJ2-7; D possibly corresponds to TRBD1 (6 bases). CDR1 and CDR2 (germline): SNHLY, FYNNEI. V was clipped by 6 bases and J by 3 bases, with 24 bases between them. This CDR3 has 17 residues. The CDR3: CASRDPELTGDLYEQYF. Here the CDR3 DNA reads TGTGCCAGCAGAGACCCTGAATTGACAGGAGATCTCTACGAGCAGTACTTC.

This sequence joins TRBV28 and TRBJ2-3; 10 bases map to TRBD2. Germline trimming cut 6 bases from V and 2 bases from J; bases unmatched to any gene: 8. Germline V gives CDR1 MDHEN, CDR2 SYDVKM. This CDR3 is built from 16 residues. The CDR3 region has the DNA TGTGCCAGCAGATCAGAGCGGGAGGGCCTCACAGATACGCAGTATTTT. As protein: CASRSEREGLTDTQYF. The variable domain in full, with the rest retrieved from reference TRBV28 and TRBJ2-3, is DVKVTQSSRYLVKRTGEKVFLECVQDMDHENMFWYRQDPGLGLRLIYFSYDVKMKEKGDIPEGYSVSREKKERFSLILESASTNQTSMYLCASRSEREGLTDTQYFGPGTRLTVL.